The present entry profiles one T cell receptor (beta chain) with its context. Method: immunoSEQ multiplex PCR; TCRdb's copy keeps in-frame clones and lacks some. The sample gives tens of thousands of clones, about 88% of which show up once; 0.3% to 0.4% is in the top ten. The V and J ends lost 4 bases and 2 bases respectively, with 4 bases between them. The germline V gene encodes CDR1 SGHTA and CDR2 FQGNSA. The CDR3 is 12 amino acids. The data are from a study of OX40 agonist ivuxolimab in advanced cancers. In the study overall: Patients were roughly 87% male with ages roughly 20 to 85, mean 60.

The V call is TRBV7-2, the J call TRBJ2-3; D is ambiguous. The clonotype was recovered from an adult with an advanced solid tumor such as melanoma, head and neck, liver or kidney cancer. The specimen comprised CD4+ or CD8+ T cells sorted from blood, sampled in a trial of the OX40 agonist ivuxolimab. DNA for the CDR3: TGTGCCAGCAGCTCGTTCACAGATACGCAGTATTTT. Its translation: CASSSFTDTQYF.